The 8 T cell receptor beta chains below were found in one sample sequenced in a study of early stage breast cancer tumors. Method: immunoSEQ multiplex PCR; TCRdb's copy keeps in-frame clones and lacks some. The repertoire holds nearly 11,000 clones, approximately 72% seen once, with 22% in the top ten. Input material: breast tumor tissue. These receptors were obtained from a person in their 40s with breast cancer.

As to this clone: Germline is not matched at one junction end, which may reflect a read error. The rearrangement uses TRBV7-7 and TRBJ2-1, with D perhaps assigned TRBD1 or TRBD2 (5 bases each). The CDR3 sequence is 15 residues long. Germline lookup yields CDR1 SSHAT and CDR2 FNYEAQ (reference sequence). The CDR3 sequence: CASSRDADSYNEQFF. Here the CDR3 DNA reads TGTGCTAGCAGCCGGGACGCGGACTCCTACAATGAGCAGTTCTTC.

The CDR3 sequence is CASSFYDRGSGNTIYF. The CDR3 DNA follows: TGTGCCAGCAGCTTTTATGACAGGGGGTCTGGAAACACCATATATTTT. The chain uses TRBV7-6 and TRBJ1-3; TRBD1 matches 9 bases. Trimming at V came to 3 bases and at J to 1 base, leaving 4 bases not matched to a gene. Per the germline V gene, CDR1 is SGHVS and CDR2 is FNYEAQ. There are 16 residues in the CDR3.

The rearrangement links TRBV6-5 to TRBJ1-5; 7 bases map to TRBD1. This CDR3 region has 14 residues. Unmatched junction bases numbered 4, after V lost 6 bases and J lost 2 bases. Germline assignment: CDR1 MNHEY and CDR2 SVGAGI. CDR3: CASRRTGRNQPQHF. The CDR3 region has the DNA TGTGCCAGCAGGAGGACAGGCCGCAATCAGCCCCAGCATTTT.

The gene calls are TRBV19 and TRBJ2-4; D gene unclear. CDR1 LNHDA and CDR2 SQIVND come from the germline V gene (reference sequence). V lost 5 bases and J 0 bases, leaving 8 bases between the germline ends. CDR3 length: 14 residues. The CDR3 sequence: CASSLGIAKNIQYF. The DNA of the CDR3 is TGTGCCAGTAGTCTGGGGATAGCCAAAAACATTCAGTACTTC. The entire variable domain, with the rest obtained from reference TRBV19 and TRBJ2-4, is as follows: DGGITQSPKYLFRKEGQNVTLSCEQNLNHDAMYWYRQDPGQGLRLIYYSQIVNDFQKGDIAEGYSVSREKKESFPLTVTSAQKNPTAFYLCASSLGIAKNIQYFGAGTRLSVL.

V is TRBV18 and J is TRBJ1-1; D perhaps matches TRBD1 (5 bases). The CDR3 consists of 15 residues. Trimming stripped 3 bases from V and 1 base from J, with 12 bases between. Per germline, CDR1 KGHSH and CDR2 LQKENI. The CDR3 sequence is CASSPSGTGNTEAFF. CDR3 coding DNA: TGTGCCAGCTCACCCTCCGGGACGGGGAACACTGAAGCTTTCTTT.

V and J are TRBV7-8 and TRBJ2-5; D is perhaps TRBD2 (5 bases). The DNA end is a closer match to TRBJ2-7, so the J assignment may be wrong. This CDR3 is built from 13 residues. CDR1 and CDR2 from the germline V gene are SGHVS and FQNEAQ. Here the CDR3 DNA reads TGTGCCAGCAGCTTTGGACTCTCCTACGAGCAGTACTTC. Its protein product is CASSFGLSYEQYF.

This clone was seen only once. J is TRBJ2-1 and V is TRBV6-1; 8 bases line up with TRBD1. After removal of 0 bases from V and 0 bases from J, the junction contained 1 base not matched to a gene. From germline, CDR1 is MNHNS and CDR2 SASEGT. The CDR3 has 16 amino acids. This chain's CDR3 is CASSEAGQGSYNEQFF. CDR3 bases: TGTGCCAGCAGTGAAGCCGGACAGGGCTCCTACAATGAGCAGTTCTTC.

The chain links TRBV6-1 to TRBJ1-5; D call uncertain. CDR1 and CDR2 from the germline V gene are MNHNS and SASEGT. Trimming shortened V by 7 bases and J by 3 bases, and 10 bases separated the two germline ends. The CDR3 runs to 13 residues. CDR3 sequence (DNA): TGTGCCAGCAATTTGGTCAACAATCAGCCCCAGCATTTT. Its protein is CASNLVNNQPQHF.